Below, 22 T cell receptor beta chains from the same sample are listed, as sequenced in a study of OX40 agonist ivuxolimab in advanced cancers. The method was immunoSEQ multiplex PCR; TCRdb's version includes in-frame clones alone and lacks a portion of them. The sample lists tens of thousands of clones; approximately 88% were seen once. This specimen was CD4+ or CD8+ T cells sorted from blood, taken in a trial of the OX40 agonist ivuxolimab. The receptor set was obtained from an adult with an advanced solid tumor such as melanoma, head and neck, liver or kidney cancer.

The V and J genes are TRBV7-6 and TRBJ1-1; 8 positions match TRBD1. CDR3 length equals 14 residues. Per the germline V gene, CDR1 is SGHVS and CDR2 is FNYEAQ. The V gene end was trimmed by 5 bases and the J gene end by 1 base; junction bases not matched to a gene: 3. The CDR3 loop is CASSQQGANTEAFF. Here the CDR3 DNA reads TGTGCCAGCAGCCAGCAGGGGGCGAACACTGAAGCTTTCTTT.

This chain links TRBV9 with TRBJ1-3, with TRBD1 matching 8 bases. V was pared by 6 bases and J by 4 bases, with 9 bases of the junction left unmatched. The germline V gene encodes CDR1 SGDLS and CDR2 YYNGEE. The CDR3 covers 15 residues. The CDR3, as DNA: TGTGCCAGCACCCCCGGGACAGGCGAGGGAAACACCATATATTTT. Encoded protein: CASTPGTGEGNTIYF. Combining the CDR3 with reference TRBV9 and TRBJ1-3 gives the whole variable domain DSGVTQTPKHLITATGQRVTLRCSPRSGDLSVYWYQQSLDQGLQFLIQYYNGEERAKGNILERFSAQQFPDLHSELNLSSLELGDSALYFCASTPGTGEGNTIYFGEGSWLTVV.

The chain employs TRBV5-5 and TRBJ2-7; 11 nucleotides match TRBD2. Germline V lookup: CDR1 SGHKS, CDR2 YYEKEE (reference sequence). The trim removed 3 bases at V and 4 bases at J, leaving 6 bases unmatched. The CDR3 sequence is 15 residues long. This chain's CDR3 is CASSSLAGEGYEQYF. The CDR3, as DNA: TGTGCCAGCAGCTCACTAGCGGGAGAGGGTTACGAGCAGTACTTC.

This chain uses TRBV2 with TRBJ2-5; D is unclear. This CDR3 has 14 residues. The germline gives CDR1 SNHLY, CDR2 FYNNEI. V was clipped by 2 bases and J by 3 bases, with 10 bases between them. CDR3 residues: CASSELTAEETQYF. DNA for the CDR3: TGTGCCAGCAGTGAACTGACGGCGGAAGAGACCCAGTACTTC.

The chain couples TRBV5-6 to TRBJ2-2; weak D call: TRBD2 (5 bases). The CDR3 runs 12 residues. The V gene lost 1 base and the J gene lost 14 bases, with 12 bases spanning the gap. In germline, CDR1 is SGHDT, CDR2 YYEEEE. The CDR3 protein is CASSLYTGRLFF. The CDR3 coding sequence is TGTGCCAGCAGCTTGTATACGGGGAGACTGTTTTTT.

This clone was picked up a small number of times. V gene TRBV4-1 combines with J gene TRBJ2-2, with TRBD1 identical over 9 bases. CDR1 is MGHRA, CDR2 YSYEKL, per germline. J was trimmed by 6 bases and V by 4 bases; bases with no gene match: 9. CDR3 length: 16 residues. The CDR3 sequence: CASSRGTGRLSGELFF. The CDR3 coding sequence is TGCGCCAGCAGCCGAGGGACAGGGCGGCTCTCCGGGGAGCTGTTTTTT.

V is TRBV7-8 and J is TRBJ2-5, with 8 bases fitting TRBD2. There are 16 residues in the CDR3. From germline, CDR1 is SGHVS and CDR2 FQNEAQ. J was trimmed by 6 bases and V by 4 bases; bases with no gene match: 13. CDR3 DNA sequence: TGTGCCAGCAGCTCGGATTCAGCGGGAGCAGCGAAGACCCAGTACTTC. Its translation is CASSSDSAGAAKTQYF. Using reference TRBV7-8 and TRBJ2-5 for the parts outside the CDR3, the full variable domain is GAGVSQSPRYKVAKRGQDVALRCDPISGHVSLFWYQQALGQGPEFLTYFQNEAQLDKSGLPSDRFFAERPEGSVSTLKIQRTQQEDSAVYLCASSSDSAGAAKTQYFGPGTRLLVL.

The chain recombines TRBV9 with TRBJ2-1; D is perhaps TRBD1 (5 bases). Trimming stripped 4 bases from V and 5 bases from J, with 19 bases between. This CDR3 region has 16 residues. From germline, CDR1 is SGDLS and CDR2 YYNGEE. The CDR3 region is CASSPRPRASDNEQFF. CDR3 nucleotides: TGTGCCAGCAGCCCGAGACCCAGGGCTTCCGACAATGAGCAGTTCTTC.

The CDR3 coding sequence is TGTGCCAGCAGCCAAGAAGCAGGGGATGATGGCTACACCTTC. As protein: CASSQEAGDDGYTF. The chain employs TRBV4-2 and TRBJ1-2, with D maybe TRBD1 (6 bases). The germline gives CDR1 LGHNA, CDR2 YNFKEQ. Trimming pared 0 bases from V and 6 bases from J, leaving 11 bases between. The CDR3 spans 14 residues.

The CDR3 here is CASSPGQGISNTEAFF. CDR3 bases: TGTGCCAGCAGCCCGGGACAGGGGATTTCGAACACTGAAGCTTTCTTT. V usage is TRBV5-4 and J usage is TRBJ1-1, with 10 bases matching TRBD1. This CDR3 spans 16 amino acids. Trimming cost V 4 bases and J 1 base; bases outside gene matches: 7. Germline CDR1 and CDR2: SGHNT and YYREEE (reference sequence).

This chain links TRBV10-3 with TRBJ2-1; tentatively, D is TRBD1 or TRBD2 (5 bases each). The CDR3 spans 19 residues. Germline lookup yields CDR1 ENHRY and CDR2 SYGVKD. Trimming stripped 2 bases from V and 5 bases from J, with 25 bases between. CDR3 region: CAISEAPGLDSGPNNEQFF. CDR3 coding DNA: TGTGCCATCAGTGAGGCACCCGGTCTTGACAGCGGCCCTAACAATGAGCAGTTCTTC.

CDR3 in DNA: TGTGCCAGCAGCGTAGGGGACACATATCAGCCCCAGCATTTT. Protein product: CASSVGDTYQPQHF. V gene TRBV9 combines with J gene TRBJ1-5, with a possible D match to TRBD1 (6 bases). The CDR3 contains 14 residues. CDR1 is SGDLS, CDR2 YYNGEE, per germline. V lost 0 bases to trimming and J lost 5 bases, with 9 bases between them.

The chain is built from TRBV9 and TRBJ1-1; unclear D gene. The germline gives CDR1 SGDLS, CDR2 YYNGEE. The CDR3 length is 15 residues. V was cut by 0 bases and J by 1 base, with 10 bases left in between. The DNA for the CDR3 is TGTGCCAGCAGCGTAGATCCGCAGCAGAACACTGAAGCTTTCTTT. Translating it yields CASSVDPQQNTEAFF. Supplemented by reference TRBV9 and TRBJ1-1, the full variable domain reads DSGVTQTPKHLITATGQRVTLRCSPRSGDLSVYWYQQSLDQGLQFLIQYYNGEERAKGNILERFSAQQFPDLHSELNLSSLELGDSALYFCASSVDPQQNTEAFFGQGTRLTVV.

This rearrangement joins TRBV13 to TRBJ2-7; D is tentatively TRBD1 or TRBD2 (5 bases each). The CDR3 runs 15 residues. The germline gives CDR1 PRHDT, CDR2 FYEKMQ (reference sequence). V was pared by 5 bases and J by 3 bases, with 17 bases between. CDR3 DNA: TGTGCCAGCAGCCCAACTGGGACGACTGGCTACGAGCAGTACTTC. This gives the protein CASSPTGTTGYEQYF.

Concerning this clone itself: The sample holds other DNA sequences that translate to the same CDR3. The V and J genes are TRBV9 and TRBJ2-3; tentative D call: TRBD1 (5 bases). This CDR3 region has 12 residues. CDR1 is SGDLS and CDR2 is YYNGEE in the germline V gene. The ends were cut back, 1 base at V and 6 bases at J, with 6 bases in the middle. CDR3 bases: TGTGCCAGCAGCGTAAGGGGTGATACGCAGTATTTT. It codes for CASSVRGDTQYF.

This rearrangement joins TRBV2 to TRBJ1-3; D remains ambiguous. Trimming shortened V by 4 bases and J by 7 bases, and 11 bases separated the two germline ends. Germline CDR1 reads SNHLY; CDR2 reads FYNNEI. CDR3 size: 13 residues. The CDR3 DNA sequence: TGTGCCAGCAGTGTCGAGCAGGCTAACACCATATATTTT. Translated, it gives CASSVEQANTIYF. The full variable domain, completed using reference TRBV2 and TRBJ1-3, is EPEVTQTPSHQVTQMGQEVILRCVPISNHLYFYWYRQILGQKVEFLVSFYNNEISEKSEIFDDQFSVERPDGSNFTLKIRSTKLEDSAMYFCASSVEQANTIYFGEGSWLTVV.

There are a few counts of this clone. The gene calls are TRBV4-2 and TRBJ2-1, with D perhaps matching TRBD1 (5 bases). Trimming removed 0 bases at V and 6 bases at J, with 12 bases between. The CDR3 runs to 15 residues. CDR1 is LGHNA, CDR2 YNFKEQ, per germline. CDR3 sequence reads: CASSQDRGGPNEQFF. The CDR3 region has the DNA TGTGCCAGCAGCCAAGATAGGGGCGGTCCCAATGAGCAGTTCTTC.

The CDR3 DNA is TGTGCCAGCTCACCAGCGGGGGGACAGGGGGGACCACCCCTCCACTTT. Its translation: CASSPAGGQGGPPLHF. This chain links TRBV18 with TRBJ1-6, with 11 bases that match TRBD1. This CDR3 comprises 16 residues. V dropped 2 bases and J dropped 11; count of bases not matched to a gene: 8. Per germline, CDR1 KGHSH and CDR2 LQKENI.

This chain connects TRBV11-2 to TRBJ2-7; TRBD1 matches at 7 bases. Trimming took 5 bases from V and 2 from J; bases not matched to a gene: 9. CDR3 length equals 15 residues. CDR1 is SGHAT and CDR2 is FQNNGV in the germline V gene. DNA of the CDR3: TGTGCCAGCAGCCCCCTAGGGGACAGTCCCTACGAGCAGTACTTC. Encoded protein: CASSPLGDSPYEQYF.

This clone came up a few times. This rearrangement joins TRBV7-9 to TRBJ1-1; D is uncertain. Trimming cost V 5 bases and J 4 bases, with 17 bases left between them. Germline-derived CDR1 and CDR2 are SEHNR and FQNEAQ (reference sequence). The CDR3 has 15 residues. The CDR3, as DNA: TGTGCCAGCAGCCAACATAATGGGCTGGGCACTGAAGCTTTCTTT. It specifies CASSQHNGLGTEAFF.

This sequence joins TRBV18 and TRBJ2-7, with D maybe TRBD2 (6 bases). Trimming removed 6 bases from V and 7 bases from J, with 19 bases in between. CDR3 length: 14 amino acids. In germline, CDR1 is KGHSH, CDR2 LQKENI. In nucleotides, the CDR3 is TGTGCCAGCTCCGGGGCGGGATACTCTAAAGAGCAGTACTTC. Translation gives CASSGAGYSKEQYF.

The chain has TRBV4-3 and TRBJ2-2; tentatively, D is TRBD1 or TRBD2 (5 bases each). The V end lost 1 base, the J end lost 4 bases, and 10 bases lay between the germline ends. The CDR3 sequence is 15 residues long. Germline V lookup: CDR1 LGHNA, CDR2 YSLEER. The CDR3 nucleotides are TGCGCCAGCAGCCAAGGATGGGGACGCACCGGGGAGCTGTTTTTT. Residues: CASSQGWGRTGELFF.